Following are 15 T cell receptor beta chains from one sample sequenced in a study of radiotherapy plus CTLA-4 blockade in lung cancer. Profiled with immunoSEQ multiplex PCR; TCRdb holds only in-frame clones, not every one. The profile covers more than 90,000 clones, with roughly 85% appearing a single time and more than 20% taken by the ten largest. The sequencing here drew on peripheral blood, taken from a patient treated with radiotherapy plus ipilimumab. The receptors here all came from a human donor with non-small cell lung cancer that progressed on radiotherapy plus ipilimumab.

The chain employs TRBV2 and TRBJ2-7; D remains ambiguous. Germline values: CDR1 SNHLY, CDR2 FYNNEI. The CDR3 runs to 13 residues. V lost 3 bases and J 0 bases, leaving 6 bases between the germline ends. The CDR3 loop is CASSDAPSYEQYF. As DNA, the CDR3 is TGTGCCAGCAGTGACGCCCCCTCCTACGAGCAGTACTTC.

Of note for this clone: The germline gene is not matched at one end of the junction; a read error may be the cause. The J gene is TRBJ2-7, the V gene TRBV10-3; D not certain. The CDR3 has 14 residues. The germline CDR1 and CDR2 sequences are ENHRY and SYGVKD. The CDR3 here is CAISESGLNYEQYF. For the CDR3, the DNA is TGTGCCATCAGCGAGTCCGGGCTTAACTACGAGCAGTACTTC.

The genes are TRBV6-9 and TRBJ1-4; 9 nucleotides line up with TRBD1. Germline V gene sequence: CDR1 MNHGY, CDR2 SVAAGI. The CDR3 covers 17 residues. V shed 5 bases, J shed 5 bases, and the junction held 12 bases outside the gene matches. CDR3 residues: CASSGDRAWGLNEKLFF. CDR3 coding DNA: TGTGCCAGCAGTGGGGACAGGGCTTGGGGACTAAATGAAAAACTGTTTTTT.

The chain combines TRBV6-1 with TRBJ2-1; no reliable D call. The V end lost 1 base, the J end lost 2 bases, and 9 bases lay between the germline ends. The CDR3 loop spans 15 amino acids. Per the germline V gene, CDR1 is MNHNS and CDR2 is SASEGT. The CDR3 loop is CASSEGQQTYNEQFF. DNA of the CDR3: TGTGCCAGCAGTGAAGGCCAGCAGACCTACAATGAGCAGTTCTTC.

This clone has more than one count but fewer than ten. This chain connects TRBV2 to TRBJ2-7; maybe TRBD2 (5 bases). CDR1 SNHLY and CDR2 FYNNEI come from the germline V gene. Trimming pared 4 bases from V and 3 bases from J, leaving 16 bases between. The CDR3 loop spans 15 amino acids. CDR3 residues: CASSGAYGKVYEQYF. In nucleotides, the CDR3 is TGTGCCAGCAGTGGTGCCTACGGGAAGGTCTACGAGCAGTACTTC.

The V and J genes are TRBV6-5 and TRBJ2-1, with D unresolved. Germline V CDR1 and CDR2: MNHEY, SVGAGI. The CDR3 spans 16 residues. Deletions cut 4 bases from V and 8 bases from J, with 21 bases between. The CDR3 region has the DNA TGTGCCAGCAGTTCCTCGAGCACGGTCCCTTGGGATGAGCAGTTCTTC. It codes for CASSSSSTVPWDEQFF.

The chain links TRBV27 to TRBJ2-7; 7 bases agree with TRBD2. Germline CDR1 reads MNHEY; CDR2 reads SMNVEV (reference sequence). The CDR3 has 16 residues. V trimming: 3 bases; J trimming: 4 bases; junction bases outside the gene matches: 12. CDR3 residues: CASSFPRLRERYEQYV. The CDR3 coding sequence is TGTGCCAGCAGTTTCCCCCGACTGCGGGAGAGATACGAGCAGTACGTC.

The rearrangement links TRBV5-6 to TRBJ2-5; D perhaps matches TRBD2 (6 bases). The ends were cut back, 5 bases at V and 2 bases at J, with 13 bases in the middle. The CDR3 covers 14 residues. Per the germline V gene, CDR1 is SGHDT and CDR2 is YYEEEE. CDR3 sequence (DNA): TGTGCCAGCAGTCGGGACTTAACTCAAGAGACCCAGTACTTC. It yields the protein CASSRDLTQETQYF.

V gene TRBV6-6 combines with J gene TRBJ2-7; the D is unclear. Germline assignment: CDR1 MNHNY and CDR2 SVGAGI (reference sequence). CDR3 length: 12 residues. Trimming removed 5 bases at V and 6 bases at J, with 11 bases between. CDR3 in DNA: TGTGCCAGCAGTCCCAGCTCCCTCGAGCAGTACTTC. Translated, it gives CASSPSSLEQYF.

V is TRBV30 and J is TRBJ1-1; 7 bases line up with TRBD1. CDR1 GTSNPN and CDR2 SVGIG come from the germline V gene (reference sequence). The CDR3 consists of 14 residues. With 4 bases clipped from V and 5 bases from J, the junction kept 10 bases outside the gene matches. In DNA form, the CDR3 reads TGTGCCTGGACGAAAGAGGGGGCGCGGACTGAAGCTTTCTTT. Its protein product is CAWTKEGARTEAFF.

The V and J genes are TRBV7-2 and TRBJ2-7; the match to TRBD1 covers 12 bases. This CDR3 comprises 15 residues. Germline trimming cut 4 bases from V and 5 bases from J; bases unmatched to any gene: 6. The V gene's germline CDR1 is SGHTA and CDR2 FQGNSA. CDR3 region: CASSWGGTGGDEQYF. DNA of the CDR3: TGTGCCAGCAGCTGGGGCGGGACAGGGGGCGACGAGCAGTACTTC.

DNA of the CDR3: TGTGCCAGCAGACTGGGACTGACATCCTACGAGCAGTACTTC. This translates into CASRLGLTSYEQYF. The chain recombines TRBV27 with TRBJ2-5, with D maybe TRBD2 (6 bases). TRBJ2-7 explains the end of the DNA better; the J call may be wrong. Germline loops: CDR1 MNHEY, CDR2 SMNVEV (reference sequence). The CDR3 is 14 residues long.

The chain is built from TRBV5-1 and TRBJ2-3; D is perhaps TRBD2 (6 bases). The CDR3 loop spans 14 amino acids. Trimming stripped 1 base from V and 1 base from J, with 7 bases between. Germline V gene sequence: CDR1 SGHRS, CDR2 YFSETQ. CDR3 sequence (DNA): TGCGCCAGCAGCTTGTCTAGCGGCACAGATACGCAGTATTTT. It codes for CASSLSSGTDTQYF.

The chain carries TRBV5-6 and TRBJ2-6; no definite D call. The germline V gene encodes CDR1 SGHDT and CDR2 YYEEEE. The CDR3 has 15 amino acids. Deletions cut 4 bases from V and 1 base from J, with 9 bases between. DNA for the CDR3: TGTGCCAGCAGCACGAACCCTTCTGGGGCCAACGTCCTGACTTTC. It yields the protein CASSTNPSGANVLTF.

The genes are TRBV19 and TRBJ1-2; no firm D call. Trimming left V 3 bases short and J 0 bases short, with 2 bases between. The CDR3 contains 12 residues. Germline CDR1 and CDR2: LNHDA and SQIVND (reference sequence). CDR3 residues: CASSIANYGYTF. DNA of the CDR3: TGTGCCAGTAGTATCGCTAACTATGGCTACACCTTC.